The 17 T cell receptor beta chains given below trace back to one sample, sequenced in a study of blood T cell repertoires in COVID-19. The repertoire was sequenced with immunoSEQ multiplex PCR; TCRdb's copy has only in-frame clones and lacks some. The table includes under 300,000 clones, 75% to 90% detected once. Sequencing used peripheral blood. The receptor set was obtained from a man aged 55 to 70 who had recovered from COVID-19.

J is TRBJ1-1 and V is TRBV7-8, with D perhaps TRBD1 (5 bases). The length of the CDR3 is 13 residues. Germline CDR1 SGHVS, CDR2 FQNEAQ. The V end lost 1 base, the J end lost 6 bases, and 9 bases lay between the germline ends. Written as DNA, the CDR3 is TGTGCCAGCAGCTTAGACCAGGGCGCTGAAGCTTTCTTT. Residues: CASSLDQGAEAFF.

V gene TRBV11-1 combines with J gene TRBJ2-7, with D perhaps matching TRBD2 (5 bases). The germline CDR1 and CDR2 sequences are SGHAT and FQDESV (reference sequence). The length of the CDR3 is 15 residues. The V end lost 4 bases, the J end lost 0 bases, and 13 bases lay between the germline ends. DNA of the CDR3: TGTGCCAGCAGCTCTAAAGCGGATAGCTCCTACGAGCAGTACTTC. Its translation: CASSSKADSSYEQYF. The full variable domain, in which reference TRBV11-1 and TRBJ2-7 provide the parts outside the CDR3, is EAEVAQSPRYKITEKSQAVAFWCDPISGHATLYWYRQILGQGPELLVQFQDESVVDDSQLPKDRFSAERLKGVDSTLKIQPAELGDSAMYLCASSSKADSSYEQYFGPGTRLTVT.

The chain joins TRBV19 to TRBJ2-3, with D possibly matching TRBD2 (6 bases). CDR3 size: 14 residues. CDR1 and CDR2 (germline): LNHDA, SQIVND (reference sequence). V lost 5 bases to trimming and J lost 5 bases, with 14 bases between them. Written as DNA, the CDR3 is TGTGCCAGTAGTGCCCCGGGACTCTTAGATACGCAGTATTTT. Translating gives CASSAPGLLDTQYF.

The CDR3 sequence: CASSVAGGNSGTDTQYF. CDR3 DNA: TGTGCCAGCAGCGTAGCTGGGGGGAACTCTGGCACAGATACGCAGTATTTT. The J gene is TRBJ2-3, the V gene TRBV9; D is perhaps TRBD2 (6 bases). The CDR3 is 17 residues long. Germline V CDR1 and CDR2: SGDLS, YYNGEE. Trimming left V 0 bases short and J 1 base short, with 15 bases between.

CDR3 nucleotides: TGTGCCAGCAGCCCCTCTGGAGGGGGACAGGGATACAATGAGCAGTTCTTC. Its protein product is CASSPSGGGQGYNEQFF. This sequence joins TRBV5-8 and TRBJ2-1; 9 bases are shared with TRBD1. Germline CDR1 and CDR2: SGHTS and YDEGEE. There are 17 residues in the CDR3. The ends lost 4 bases at V and 4 bases at J; junction bases unmatched: 12.

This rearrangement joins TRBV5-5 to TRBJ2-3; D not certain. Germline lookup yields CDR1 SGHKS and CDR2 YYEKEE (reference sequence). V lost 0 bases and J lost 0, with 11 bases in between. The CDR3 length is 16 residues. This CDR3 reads CASSLGGSPSTDTQYF. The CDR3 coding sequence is TGTGCCAGCAGCTTGGGTGGTAGCCCTAGCACAGATACGCAGTATTTT. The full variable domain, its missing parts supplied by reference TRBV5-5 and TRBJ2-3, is DAGVTQSPTHLIKTRGQQVTLRCSPISGHKSVSWYQQVLGQGPQFIFQYYEKEERGRGNFPDRFSARQFPNYSSELNVNALLLGDSALYLCASSLGGSPSTDTQYFGPGTRLTVL.

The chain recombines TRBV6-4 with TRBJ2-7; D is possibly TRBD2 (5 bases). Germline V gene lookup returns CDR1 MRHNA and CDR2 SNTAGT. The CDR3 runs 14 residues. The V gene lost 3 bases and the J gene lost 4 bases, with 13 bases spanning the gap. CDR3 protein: CASSEPLAGYEQYF. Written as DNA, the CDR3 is TGTGCCAGCAGTGAGCCCCTAGCTGGTTACGAGCAGTACTTC.

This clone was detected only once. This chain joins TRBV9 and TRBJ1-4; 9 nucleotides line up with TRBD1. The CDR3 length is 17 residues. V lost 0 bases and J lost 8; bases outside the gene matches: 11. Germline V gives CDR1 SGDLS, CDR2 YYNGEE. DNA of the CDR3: TGTGCCAGCAGCGTAGCGGCTCCCAGGACAGGGGAGGAAAAACTGTTTTTT. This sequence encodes CASSVAAPRTGEEKLFF.

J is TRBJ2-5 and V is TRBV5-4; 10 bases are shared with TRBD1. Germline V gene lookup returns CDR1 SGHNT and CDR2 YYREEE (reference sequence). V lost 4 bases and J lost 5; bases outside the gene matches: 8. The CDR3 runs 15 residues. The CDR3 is CASSRQGASGETQYF. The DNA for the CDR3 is TGTGCCAGCAGCCGACAGGGGGCTTCGGGGGAGACCCAGTACTTC.

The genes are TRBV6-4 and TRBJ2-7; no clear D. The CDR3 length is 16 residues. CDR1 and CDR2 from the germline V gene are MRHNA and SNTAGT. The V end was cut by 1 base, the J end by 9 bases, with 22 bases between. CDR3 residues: CASSDYDGLGQAGQYF. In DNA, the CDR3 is TGTGCCAGCAGTGACTATGATGGTCTTGGTCAGGCCGGGCAGTACTTC.

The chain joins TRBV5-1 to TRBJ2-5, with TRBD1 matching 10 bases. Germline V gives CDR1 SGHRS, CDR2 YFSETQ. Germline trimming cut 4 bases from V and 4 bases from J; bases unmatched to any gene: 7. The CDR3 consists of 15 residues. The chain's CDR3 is CASSSRTGGRETQYF. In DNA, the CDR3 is TGCGCCAGCAGCAGCCGGACAGGGGGTCGAGAGACCCAGTACTTC.

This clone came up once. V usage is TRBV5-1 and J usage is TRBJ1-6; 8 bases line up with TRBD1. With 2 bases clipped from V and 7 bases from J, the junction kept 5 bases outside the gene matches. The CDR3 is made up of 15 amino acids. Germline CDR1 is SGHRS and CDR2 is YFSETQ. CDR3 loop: CASSLPGGSNSPLHF. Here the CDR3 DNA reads TGCGCCAGCAGCTTACCAGGGGGCTCGAATTCACCCCTCCACTTT.

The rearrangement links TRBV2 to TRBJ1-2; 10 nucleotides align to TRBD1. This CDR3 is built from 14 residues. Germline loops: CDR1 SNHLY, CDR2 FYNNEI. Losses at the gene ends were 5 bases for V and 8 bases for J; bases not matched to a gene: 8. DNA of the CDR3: TGTGCCAGCAGTACGAGACAGGGGGCTAGAGGCTACACCTTC. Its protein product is CASSTRQGARGYTF.

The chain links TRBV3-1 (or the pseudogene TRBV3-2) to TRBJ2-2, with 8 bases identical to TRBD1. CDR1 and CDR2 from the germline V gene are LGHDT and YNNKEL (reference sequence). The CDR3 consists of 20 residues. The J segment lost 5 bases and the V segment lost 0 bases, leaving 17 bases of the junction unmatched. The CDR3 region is CASSQDGQGSSKGITGELFF. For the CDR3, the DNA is TGTGCCAGCAGCCAAGATGGACAGGGCTCCTCTAAGGGGATAACCGGGGAGCTGTTTTTT.

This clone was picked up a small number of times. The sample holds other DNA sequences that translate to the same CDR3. The CDR3 protein is CASRQVDNSPLHF. DNA for the CDR3: TGTGCCAGTAGACAGGTCGATAATTCACCCCTCCACTTT. V and J are TRBV19 and TRBJ1-6; tentatively, D is TRBD1 (5 bases). CDR1 is LNHDA and CDR2 is SQIVND in the germline V gene (reference sequence). CDR3 length equals 13 residues. Trimming cost V 6 bases and J 5 bases, with 8 bases left between them.

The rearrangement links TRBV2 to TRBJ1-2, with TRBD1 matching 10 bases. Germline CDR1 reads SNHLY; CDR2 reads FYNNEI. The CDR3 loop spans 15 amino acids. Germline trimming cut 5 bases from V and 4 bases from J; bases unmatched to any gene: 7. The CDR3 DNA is TGTGCCAGCAGTAGACGGGACAGGGGCGTCTATGGCTACACCTTC. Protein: CASSRRDRGVYGYTF.

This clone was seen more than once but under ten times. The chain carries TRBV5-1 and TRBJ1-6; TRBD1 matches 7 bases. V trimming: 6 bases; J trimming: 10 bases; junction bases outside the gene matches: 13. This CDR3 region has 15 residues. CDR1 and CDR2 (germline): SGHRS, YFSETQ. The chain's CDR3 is CASTRDRLLGSPLHF. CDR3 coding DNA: TGCGCCAGCACCCGGGACAGACTCCTGGGGTCACCCCTCCACTTT. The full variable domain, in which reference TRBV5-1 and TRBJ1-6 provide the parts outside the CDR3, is KAGVTQTPRYLIKTRGQQVTLSCSPISGHRSVSWYQQTPGQGLQFLFEYFSETQRNKGNFPGRFSGRQFSNSRSEMNVSTLELGDSALYLCASTRDRLLGSPLHFGNGTRLTVT.